Listed below are T cell receptor beta chains from one sample, sequenced in a study of OX40 agonist ivuxolimab in advanced cancers. The table came from immunoSEQ multiplex PCR; TCRdb's copy has only in-frame clones and leaves some out. The sample holds around 110,000 clones, 85% to 95% seen once. The sample was CD4+ or CD8+ T cells sorted from blood, taken in a trial of the OX40 agonist ivuxolimab. These receptors were obtained from an adult with an advanced solid tumor such as melanoma, head and neck, liver or kidney cancer. CDR3s include the opening cysteine and the closing phenylalanine or tryptophan. Each record gives: clone size, V gene, J gene, D gene, CDR3 protein, CDR3 DNA. The D gene is left open where the match is weak. Clone size appears in some rows only: once, few, many, or a class for an expanded clone.

clone_size: .
v_call: TRBV6-5
j_call: TRBJ1-5
d_call: .
cdr3_aa: CASRDAGDQPQHF
cdr3_nt: TGTGCCAGCAGGGATGCAGGGGACCAGCCCCAGCATTTT

clone_size: few
v_call: TRBV4-2
j_call: TRBJ2-1
d_call: .
cdr3_aa: CASRTVGRTYNEQFF
cdr3_nt: TGTGCCAGCAGGACTGTCGGGAGAACCTACAATGAGCAGTTCTTC

clone_size: .
v_call: TRBV2
j_call: TRBJ2-7
d_call: TRBD1
cdr3_aa: CAGRTTGVPEQYF
cdr3_nt: TGTGCCGGCAGGACGACAGGGGTCCCCGAGCAGTACTTC

clone_size: .
v_call: TRBV28
j_call: TRBJ1-1
d_call: .
cdr3_aa: CASFRNTEAFF
cdr3_nt: TGTGCCAGCTTTAGGAACACTGAAGCTTTCTTT

clone_size: .
v_call: TRBV2
j_call: TRBJ1-1
d_call: .
cdr3_aa: CASSEDKISGTEAFF
cdr3_nt: TGTGCCAGCAGTGAAGACAAGATTTCGGGCACTGAAGCTTTCTTT

clone_size: .
v_call: TRBV12-5
j_call: TRBJ2-1
d_call: TRBD1
cdr3_aa: CASGPPRGQGGDNEQFF
cdr3_nt: TGTGCTAGTGGTCCCCCCCGGGGACAGGGTGGGGACAATGAGCAGTTCTTC

clone_size: .
v_call: TRBV28
j_call: TRBJ2-2
d_call: .
cdr3_aa: CASTPQPGGRTGELFF
cdr3_nt: TGTGCCAGCACCCCCCAGCCGGGCGGGCGCACCGGGGAGCTGTTTTTT

clone_size: .
v_call: TRBV6-5
j_call: TRBJ1-4
d_call: .
cdr3_aa: CASSYGGANNEKLFF
cdr3_nt: TGTGCCAGCAGTTATGGGGGAGCTAATAATGAAAAACTGTTTTTT

clone_size: .
v_call: TRBV30
j_call: TRBJ2-5
d_call: .
cdr3_aa: CACQQGGGETQYF
cdr3_nt: TGTGCCTGTCAACAAGGGGGAGGCGAGACCCAGTACTTC

clone_size: .
v_call: TRBV7-8
j_call: TRBJ2-1
d_call: TRBD1
cdr3_aa: CASSLQGISYNEQFF
cdr3_nt: TGTGCCAGCAGCCTACAGGGGATCTCCTACAATGAGCAGTTCTTC

clone_size: .
v_call: TRBV28
j_call: TRBJ1-5
d_call: TRBD1
cdr3_aa: CATQGGLNQPQHF
cdr3_nt: TGTGCCACTCAGGGGGGACTCAATCAGCCCCAGCATTTT

clone_size: .
v_call: TRBV2
j_call: TRBJ2-5
d_call: .
cdr3_aa: CASSAVELETQYF
cdr3_nt: TGTGCCAGCAGTGCGGTCGAGCTTGAGACCCAGTACTTC

clone_size: .
v_call: TRBV9
j_call: TRBJ1-4
d_call: .
cdr3_aa: CASSVVHSLAIKHEKLFF
cdr3_nt: TGTGCCAGCAGCGTAGTTCATTCCTTGGCCATCAAACATGAAAAACTGTTTTTT

clone_size: .
v_call: TRBV5-4
j_call: TRBJ1-4
d_call: .
cdr3_aa: CASSLGGTVGNEKLFF
cdr3_nt: TGTGCCAGCAGCTTGGGGGGGACGGTGGGGAATGAAAAACTGTTTTTT

clone_size: .
v_call: TRBV5-1
j_call: TRBJ2-7
d_call: TRBD1
cdr3_aa: CASSELGQVHSYEQYF
cdr3_nt: TGCGCCAGCAGCGAATTAGGACAGGTCCACTCCTACGAGCAGTACTTC

clone_size: once
v_call: TRBV5-6
j_call: TRBJ1-1
d_call: TRBD1
cdr3_aa: CATYRGRGTEAFF
cdr3_nt: TGTGCCACTTACAGGGGACGAGGCACTGAAGCTTTCTTT

clone_size: .
v_call: TRBV4-1
j_call: TRBJ2-3
d_call: .
cdr3_aa: CASSQANTQYF
cdr3_nt: TGCGCCAGCAGCCAAGCTAATACGCAGTATTTT

clone_size: .
v_call: TRBV7-9
j_call: TRBJ1-4
d_call: .
cdr3_aa: CASSSLTDSTNEKLFF
cdr3_nt: TGTGCCAGCAGCTCCCTGACAGACTCAACTAATGAAAAACTGTTTTTT

clone_size: .
v_call: TRBV7-3
j_call: TRBJ2-3
d_call: TRBD1
cdr3_aa: CASSLRQGSTDTQYF
cdr3_nt: TGTGCCAGCAGCTTACGACAGGGGAGCACAGATACGCAGTATTTT

clone_size: .
v_call: TRBV7-8
j_call: TRBJ2-1
d_call: .
cdr3_aa: CASNFFGYGEQFF
cdr3_nt: TGTGCCAGCAATTTCTTTGGGTACGGAGAGCAGTTCTTC

clone_size: .
v_call: TRBV19
j_call: TRBJ2-3
d_call: .
cdr3_aa: CASSPGFGDTQYF
cdr3_nt: TGTGCCAGTAGTCCGGGGTTCGGGGATACGCAGTATTTT

clone_size: .
v_call: TRBV4-2
j_call: TRBJ1-2
d_call: .
cdr3_aa: CASSQDRLAGAYYGYTF
cdr3_nt: TGTGCCAGCAGCCAAGATAGATTGGCAGGGGCCTACTATGGCTACACCTTC

clone_size: .
v_call: TRBV19
j_call: TRBJ2-6
d_call: TRBD1
cdr3_aa: CASSPGTGVSGANVLTF
cdr3_nt: TGTGCCAGTAGCCCCGGGACAGGGGTCTCTGGGGCCAACGTCCTGACTTTC

clone_size: .
v_call: TRBV19
j_call: TRBJ1-2
d_call: .
cdr3_aa: CASSGDGYYGYTF
cdr3_nt: TGTGCCAGTAGCGGGGACGGATACTATGGCTACACCTTC

clone_size: .
v_call: TRBV9
j_call: TRBJ1-1
d_call: .
cdr3_aa: CASSVGPATEAFF
cdr3_nt: TGTGCCAGCAGCGTAGGGCCAGCCACTGAAGCTTTCTTT

clone_size: once
v_call: TRBV19
j_call: TRBJ2-6
d_call: TRBD1
cdr3_aa: CAAQGLYSGANVLTF
cdr3_nt: TGTGCCGCACAGGGGCTATACTCTGGGGCCAACGTCCTGACTTTC

clone_size: .
v_call: TRBV30
j_call: TRBJ1-1
d_call: TRBD1
cdr3_aa: CAWSGSQGSPPNGEAFF
cdr3_nt: TGTGCCTGGAGCGGATCACAGGGGTCCCCCCCCAACGGTGAAGCTTTCTTT

clone_size: .
v_call: TRBV7-2
j_call: TRBJ1-1
d_call: .
cdr3_aa: CASSLTTEAFF
cdr3_nt: TGTGCCAGCAGCTTAACGACTGAAGCTTTCTTT

clone_size: .
v_call: TRBV11-3
j_call: TRBJ1-1
d_call: .
cdr3_aa: CASSFSGGGNTEAFF
cdr3_nt: TGTGCCAGCAGCTTCTCTGGGGGAGGGAACACTGAAGCTTTCTTT

clone_size: .
v_call: TRBV5-5
j_call: TRBJ1-2
d_call: TRBD1
cdr3_aa: CASSEGQINYGYTF
cdr3_nt: TGTGCCAGCAGTGAGGGACAGATCAACTATGGCTACACCTTC

clone_size: .
v_call: TRBV7-8
j_call: TRBJ2-5
d_call: .
cdr3_aa: CASSLAPLGAWEQYF
cdr3_nt: TGTGCCAGCAGCTTAGCTCCTCTAGGGGCCTGGGAGCAGTACTTC

clone_size: once
v_call: TRBV5-1
j_call: TRBJ2-7
d_call: TRBD2
cdr3_aa: CASSALAGEGGADEQYF
cdr3_nt: TGCGCCAGCAGCGCCTTAGCGGGAGAGGGAGGGGCTGACGAGCAGTACTTC

clone_size: .
v_call: TRBV7-3
j_call: TRBJ1-1
d_call: .
cdr3_aa: CASSPQGQMNTEAFF
cdr3_nt: TGTGCCAGCAGCCCCCAAGGGCAGATGAACACTGAAGCTTTCTTT

clone_size: .
v_call: TRBV5-1
j_call: TRBJ2-7
d_call: .
cdr3_aa: CASSLEGAYEQYF
cdr3_nt: TGCGCCAGCAGCTTAGAAGGAGCCTACGAGCAGTACTTC

clone_size: .
v_call: TRBV7-3
j_call: TRBJ2-1
d_call: .
cdr3_aa: CASSPGGTTYNEQFF
cdr3_nt: TGTGCCAGCAGCCCAGGCGGGACCACCTACAATGAGCAGTTCTTC

clone_size: .
v_call: TRBV7-3
j_call: TRBJ2-2
d_call: TRBD2
cdr3_aa: CASSTLAGGNTGELFF
cdr3_nt: TGTGCCAGCAGCACCCTAGCGGGAGGAAACACCGGGGAGCTGTTTTTT

clone_size: .
v_call: TRBV27
j_call: TRBJ2-7
d_call: .
cdr3_aa: CASSNHGSYEQYF
cdr3_nt: TGTGCCAGCAGTAACCACGGCTCCTACGAGCAGTACTTC

clone_size: .
v_call: TRBV30
j_call: TRBJ2-1
d_call: TRBD2
cdr3_aa: CAWEGTSGYNEQFF
cdr3_nt: TGTGCCTGGGAGGGGACTAGCGGGTACAATGAGCAGTTCTTC

clone_size: .
v_call: TRBV28
j_call: TRBJ2-7
d_call: .
cdr3_aa: CAIQQGPEQYF
cdr3_nt: TGTGCCATCCAACAGGGACCCGAGCAGTACTTC

clone_size: .
v_call: TRBV5-1
j_call: TRBJ2-2
d_call: TRBD2
cdr3_aa: CASSLTLAGEYTGELFF
cdr3_nt: TGCGCCAGCAGCTTGACCCTAGCGGGAGAATACACCGGGGAGCTGTTTTTT

clone_size: few
v_call: TRBV15
j_call: TRBJ2-3
d_call: .
cdr3_aa: CATSKGTGLADTQYF
cdr3_nt: TGTGCCACCAGCAAAGGTACAGGCCTAGCGGATACGCAGTATTTT

clone_size: .
v_call: TRBV11-3
j_call: TRBJ1-1
d_call: .
cdr3_aa: CASSFDQTNTEAFF
cdr3_nt: TGTGCCAGCAGCTTCGATCAGACGAACACTGAAGCTTTCTTT

clone_size: once
v_call: TRBV28
j_call: TRBJ1-1
d_call: TRBD1
cdr3_aa: CASSPTGKNTEAFF
cdr3_nt: TGTGCCAGCAGCCCGACAGGGAAAAACACTGAAGCTTTCTTT

clone_size: .
v_call: TRBV2
j_call: TRBJ1-4
d_call: .
cdr3_aa: CASIRQGPVTDEKLFF
cdr3_nt: TGTGCCAGCATAAGGCAGGGCCCTGTCACTGATGAAAAACTGTTTTTT